These 7 T cell receptor delta chains share one sample of origin, sequenced in a study of γδ T cells in repeated Plasmodium falciparum infection. TCRdb re-processed the multiplex PCR reads via CATT. The profile shows some 50,000 delta-chain clones, roughly 1.6% of them singletons. Vgamma9/Vdelta2+ and Vdelta2-negative gammadelta T cells were flow-sorted from PBMC for bulk sequencing. Sequencing was carried out using gamma-delta T cells from blood. The origin of the receptors is a pool of human donors (malaria-infected and uninfected, not separated).

This clone has a handful of counts. A far larger clone is a single base away, which makes a read error likely. This sample also contains other DNA sequences that code for the same CDR3. The chain combines TRDV2 with TRDJ1; the D is unclear. The length of the CDR3 is 21 residues. Trimming left V 2 bases short and J 0 bases short, with 30 bases between. Germline CDR1 GEAIGNYY, CDR2 EKD. This CDR3 is CACDILKVGTSSNGYTDKLIF. CDR3 nucleotide sequence: TGTGCCTGTGACATCCTTAAAGTGGGAACGTCCTCGAACGGGTACACCGATAAACTCATCTTT.

This clone was observed many times. TCRdb's entry gives the protein of a much larger clone, which mismatches this DNA's translation at residue 4, likely from a read error; the protein reported here is translated from the DNA. The chain employs TRDV1 and TRDJ1, with D maybe TRDD2 (5 bases). Looked up from germline, CDR1 is TSWWSYY and CDR2 is QGS. CDR3 size: 18 residues. The CDR3 region is CALRELRSPTPGTDKLIF. CDR3 coding DNA: TGTGCTCTTAGGGAGCTTAGGTCCCCTACTCCGGGTACCGATAAACTCATCTTT.

A note on this clone: A single base is all that separates this from a far larger clone, so a read error is likely. Other DNA sequences in this specimen translate into the identical CDR3. The J gene is TRDJ1, the V gene TRDV1; 10 nucleotides agree with TRDD3. The J gene, not given by TCRdb, was assigned here from a germline match of the nucleotide sequence. The V and J ends lost 7 bases and 8 bases, in that order; junction bases with no gene match: 16. In germline, CDR1 is TSWWSYY, CDR2 QGS. The CDR3 totals 16 residues. CDR3 residues: CALVFGPLGDISKLIF. The CDR3 region has the DNA TGTGCTCTTGTGTTCGGCCCCCTGGGGGATATCTCCAAACTCATCTTT.

This clone was picked up many times. There is a difference at residue 8 between the TCRdb protein and the DNA translation, so the protein given here was translated from the DNA. The rearrangement joins TRDV1 to TRDJ1; 7 bases are a match to TRDD3. The CDR3 runs 19 residues. J gave up 0 bases and V 4 bases, and 17 bases lay outside the gene matches. Per the germline V gene, CDR1 is TSWWSYY and CDR2 is QGS. Here the CDR3 DNA reads TGTGCTCTTGGGGTACGGGGGTGGGGGAGACTTGGGTACACCGATAAACTCATCTTT. Residues: CALGVRGWGRLGYTDKLIF.

This clone is medium-sized (0.01 to 0.1%) by share. A much larger clone sits a single nucleotide away, making a read error possible. The J gene is TRDJ1, the V gene TRDV3; D is unresolved. Germline V gene sequence: CDR1 TVYSNPD, CDR2 GDNSRS (reference sequence). The CDR3 contains 13 residues. The ends were cut back, 2 bases at V and 0 bases at J, with 10 bases in the middle. The CDR3 bases are TGTGCCTTTCTGCGCGACTACACCGATAAACTCATCTTT. Protein: CAFLRDYTDKLIF. Combining the CDR3 with reference TRDV3 and TRDJ1 gives the whole variable domain CDKVTQSSPDQTVASGSEVVLLCTYDTVYSNPDLFWYRIRPDYSFQFVFYGDNSRSEGADFTQGRFSVKHILTQKAFHLVISPVRTEDSATYYCAFLRDYTDKLIFGKGTRVTVEP.

This clone was observed a handful of times. A single base is all that separates this from a far larger clone, so a read error is likely. This same CDR3 is encoded by further DNA sequences in the sample. The J gene is TRDJ1, the V gene TRDV1; D might be TRDD3 (6 bases). CDR3 size: 15 residues. Germline V gives CDR1 TSWWSYY, CDR2 QGS. The CDR3 protein is CALGGIGTVTDKLIF. DNA for the CDR3: TGTGCTCTTGGAGGGATAGGGACCGTAACCGATAAACTTATCTTT.

This clone was observed many times. This rearrangement joins TRDV1 to TRDJ1, with D possibly TRDD2 on 5 matching bases. CDR3 length: 18 amino acids. CDR1 and CDR2 from the germline V gene are TSWWSYY and QGS. Trimming pared 5 bases from V and 8 bases from J, leaving 30 bases between. In DNA form, the CDR3 reads TGTGCTCTTGGGCCAGAAGGGCGACTAATGGGACCTACGAGAAAACTCATCTTT. As protein: CALGPEGRLMGPTRKLIF.